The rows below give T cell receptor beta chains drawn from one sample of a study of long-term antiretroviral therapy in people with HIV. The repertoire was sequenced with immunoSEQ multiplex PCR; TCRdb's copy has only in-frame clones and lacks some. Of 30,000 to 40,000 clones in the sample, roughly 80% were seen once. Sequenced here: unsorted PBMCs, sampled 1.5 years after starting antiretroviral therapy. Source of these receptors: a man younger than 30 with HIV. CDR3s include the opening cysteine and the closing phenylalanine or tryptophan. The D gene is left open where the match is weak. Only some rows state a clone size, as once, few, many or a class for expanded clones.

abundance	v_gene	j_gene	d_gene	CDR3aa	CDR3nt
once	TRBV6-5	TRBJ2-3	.	CASSYRGLGGDTQYF	TGTGCCAGCAGTTACCGGGGACTGGGAGGAGATACGCAGTATTTT
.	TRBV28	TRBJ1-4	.	CASSMVEKLFF	TGTGCCAGCAGCATGGTAGAAAAACTGTTTTTT
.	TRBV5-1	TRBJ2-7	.	CASSLGGEWLEQYF	TGCGCCAGCAGCTTGGGCGGGGAATGGCTCGAGCAGTACTTC
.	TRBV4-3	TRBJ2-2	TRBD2	CASSQVGPGTSGRNSGELFF	TGCGCCAGCAGCCAAGTGGGTCCCGGGACTAGCGGGAGGAATTCCGGGGAGCTGTTTTTT
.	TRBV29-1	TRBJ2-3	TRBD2	CSVGLAGGSDTQYF	TGCAGCGTTGGCCTAGCGGGAGGATCGGATACGCAGTATTTT
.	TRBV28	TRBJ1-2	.	CASSTTSGGDYGYTF	TGTGCCAGCAGTACCACCTCAGGAGGGGACTATGGCTACACCTTC
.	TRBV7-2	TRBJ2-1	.	CASSRDGTSYNEQFF	TGTGCCAGCAGCCGAGACGGGACATCCTACAATGAGCAGTTCTTC
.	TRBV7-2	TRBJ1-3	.	CASSLIAPKRNSGNTIYF	TGTGCCAGCAGCTTAATCGCTCCTAAGCGCAACTCTGGAAACACCATATATTTT
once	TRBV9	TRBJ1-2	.	CASSPPSDRMGDGYTF	TGTGCCAGCAGCCCCCCCTCTGACAGGATGGGGGATGGCTACACCTTC
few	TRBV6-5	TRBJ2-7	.	CASRIDGTSQQYF	TGTGCCAGCAGAATCGACGGAACGAGTCAGCAGTACTTC
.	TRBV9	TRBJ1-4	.	CASSVAVGGGEKLFF	TGTGCCAGCAGCGTAGCTGTTGGGGGCGGTGAAAAACTGTTTTTT
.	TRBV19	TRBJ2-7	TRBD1	CASSPGQQYEQYF	TGTGCCAGTAGTCCGGGACAGCAATACGAGCAGTACTTC
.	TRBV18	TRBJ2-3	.	CASSPPSMDTQYF	TGTGCCAGCTCACCCCCCAGTATGGATACGCAGTATTTT
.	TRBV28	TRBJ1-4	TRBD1	CASSSDRVGEKLFF	TGTGCCAGCAGTTCGGACAGGGTGGGTGAAAAACTGTTTTTT
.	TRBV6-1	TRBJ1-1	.	CASSEVGLMNTEAFF	TGTGCCAGCAGTGAAGTGGGGCTGATGAACACTGAAGCTTTCTTT
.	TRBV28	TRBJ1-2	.	CASSFFAGPSFPYTF	TGTGCCAGCAGTTTTTTTGCGGGCCCAAGTTTTCCCTACACCTTC
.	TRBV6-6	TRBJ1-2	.	CASSYKNGDSGYTF	TGTGCCAGCAGTTACAAAAATGGGGACTCTGGCTACACCTTC
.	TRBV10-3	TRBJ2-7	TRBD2	CAISAGAWRGDSYEQYF	TGTGCCATCAGCGCCGGGGCGTGGCGGGGGGACTCCTACGAGCAGTACTTC
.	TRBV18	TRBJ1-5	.	CASSPGEGRGQPQHF	TGTGCCAGCTCTCCCGGAGAGGGGAGAGGGCAGCCCCAGCATTTT